The 6 T cell receptor beta chains below come from one sample, sequenced in a study of T cells in Graves' hyperthyroidism and ophthalmopathy. Amplified TCR beta CDR3 regions derived from RNA transcripts. Primed by the HTBI set, a first-round RT-PCR was run on the TCR CDR3. TCRdb reanalysed the multiplex PCR reads using MiXCR and keeps one entry per CDR3 protein. Of about 210,000 distinct CDR3 sequences detected, 15% to 20% appear once; the ten largest clones hold around 50%. Sequences were obtained from blood. The receptors come from a man in his fifties with Graves' hyperthyroidism.

The V and J genes are TRBV7-3 and TRBJ2-1; D is unclear. V was pared by 2 bases and J by 3 bases, with 8 bases between. The length of the CDR3 is 14 residues. Germline V lookup: CDR1 SGHTA, CDR2 FQGTGA. As DNA, the CDR3 is TGTGCCAGCAGCTTACAATCAGACTACAATGAGCAGTTCTTC. Encoded protein: CASSLQSDYNEQFF.

The rearrangement joins TRBV12-3 or TRBV12-4 to TRBJ1-1; no reliable D call. The CDR3 runs to 14 residues. The V end was cut by 8 bases, the J end by 0 bases, with 13 bases between. CDR3 protein: CASSIRYLNTEAFF. The CDR3 bases are TGTGCCAGCTCAATACGGTACCTGAACACTGAAGCTTTCTTT.

In this sample, this clonotype turned up a few times. Here the CDR3 DNA reads TGTGCCAGCAGCTTACAGGCGTACAATGAGCAGTTCTTC. Amino acid sequence: CASSLQAYNEQFF. This chain joins TRBV9 and TRBJ2-1; TRBD1 is a possible D gene (5 bases). V shed 4 bases and J shed 4 bases, with 9 bases lying between them. Per germline, CDR1 SGDLS and CDR2 YYNGEE. The CDR3 runs 13 residues.

In its sample, this clonotype was seen a few times. V is TRBV19 and J is TRBJ2-3, with 14 bases lining up with TRBD2. The CDR3 has 19 residues. Germline V gene sequence: CDR1 LNHDA, CDR2 SQIVND (reference sequence). The ends lost 5 bases at V and 1 base at J; junction bases unmatched: 11. The CDR3 coding sequence is TGTGCCAGTAGTGGATACGGGACTAGCGGGAGTAGAGGCACAGATACGCAGTATTTT. Amino acids: CASSGYGTSGSRGTDTQYF.

This clonotype was seen a handful of times. The chain combines TRBV20-1 with TRBJ2-7; D unresolved. Germline V gene lookup returns CDR1 DFQATT and CDR2 SNEGSKA (reference sequence). Trimming removed 3 bases at V and 3 bases at J, with 15 bases between. The CDR3 extends over 14 amino acids. The CDR3 coding sequence is TGCAGTGCTAGTCGCGCCAGGTGGGGCTACGAGCAGTACTTC. This gives the protein CSASRARWGYEQYF.

In this sample, this clonotype turned up many times. The V gene is TRBV11-2, the J gene TRBJ1-5; D ambiguous. V was clipped by 4 bases and J by 4 bases, with 8 bases between them. The germline V gene encodes CDR1 SGHAT and CDR2 FQNNGV. The CDR3 covers 13 residues. DNA for the CDR3: TGTGCCAGCAGCTACGACGGGAATCAGCCCCAGCATTTT. Protein sequence: CASSYDGNQPQHF. The variable domain in full, completed from reference TRBV11-2 and TRBJ1-5, reads EAGVAQSPRYKIIEKRQSVAFWCNPISGHATLYWYQQILGQGPKLLIQFQNNGVVDDSQLPKDRFSAERLKGVDSTLKIQPAKLEDSAVYLCASSYDGNQPQHFGDGTRLSIL.